This passage covers 29 T cell receptor beta chains from one sample sequenced in a study of ipilimumab plus nivolumab after autologous stem cell transplantation. Profiled with immunoSEQ multiplex PCR; TCRdb holds only in-frame clones, not every one. The sample holds about 43,000 clones, about 88% seen once. The specimen was PBMCs, collected in a trial of ipilimumab plus nivolumab as post-transplant consolidation. These receptors were obtained from a male donor with multiple myeloma.

The rearrangement joins TRBV19 to TRBJ2-3; TRBD2 aligns across 10 bases. The CDR3 loop spans 15 amino acids. Losses at the gene ends were 4 bases for V and 8 bases for J; bases not matched to a gene: 9. Germline V lookup: CDR1 LNHDA, CDR2 SQIVND (reference sequence). DNA for the CDR3: TGTGCCAGTAGTACGCTAGCGGGAGCCTCCGGTACGCAGTATTTT. Its protein product is CASSTLAGASGTQYF.

This clone is a singleton in its sample. V is TRBV19 and J is TRBJ2-7, with D perhaps matching TRBD1 or TRBD2 (6 bases each). There are 14 residues in the CDR3. The germline V gene has CDR1 LNHDA and CDR2 SQIVND (reference sequence). V gave up 6 bases and J gave up 2 bases, with 14 bases separating them. CDR3 residues: CASRERGETYEQYF. The CDR3 coding sequence is TGTGCCAGTAGGGAGAGGGGGGAGACCTACGAGCAGTACTTC.

The chain employs TRBV28 and TRBJ1-5; D is uncertain. CDR1 is MDHEN, CDR2 SYDVKM, per germline. V shed 3 bases and J shed 7 bases, with 4 bases lying between them. This CDR3 comprises 11 residues. The CDR3 region has the DNA TGTGCCAGCAGTTTGGGACAGCCCCAGCATTTT. The encoded protein is CASSLGQPQHF.

This chain links TRBV10-3 with TRBJ1-4, with D possibly being TRBD1 (5 bases). CDR1 is ENHRY, CDR2 SYGVKD, per germline. This CDR3 spans 14 amino acids. Deletions cut 2 bases from V and 5 bases from J, with 9 bases between. The CDR3 DNA sequence: TGTGCCATCAGTGAGACAGGACCAAATGAAAAACTGTTTTTT. It is translated as CAISETGPNEKLFF.

The chain combines TRBV27 with TRBJ2-1; weak D call: TRBD1 (5 bases). Trimming stripped 5 bases from V and 0 bases from J, with 14 bases between. This CDR3 comprises 16 residues. Germline V gene sequence: CDR1 MNHEY, CDR2 SMNVEV (reference sequence). The CDR3 DNA reads TGTGCCAGCAGTAAAGACAGTTGGGGCTCCTACAATGAGCAGTTCTTC. This encodes CASSKDSWGSYNEQFF.

The rearrangement joins TRBV11-1 to TRBJ1-1; a weak D match, TRBD1 (6 bases). Per germline, CDR1 SGHAT and CDR2 FQDESV (reference sequence). The CDR3 contains 14 residues. V shed 4 bases and J shed 0 bases, with 9 bases lying between them. The CDR3 region is CASSSHRVNTEAFF. DNA for the CDR3: TGTGCCAGCAGCTCACACAGGGTGAACACTGAAGCTTTCTTT.

This clone was seen more than once but under ten times. The J gene is TRBJ2-6, the V gene TRBV27, with D possibly matching TRBD1 (5 bases). There are 18 residues in the CDR3. With 1 base removed from V and 2 bases from J, the gap between germline ends came to 15 bases. CDR1 is MNHEY and CDR2 is SMNVEV in the germline V gene (reference sequence). The CDR3 loop is CASSLLQGNLPGANVLTF. In nucleotides, the CDR3 is TGTGCCAGCAGTTTATTGCAGGGAAACTTACCTGGGGCCAACGTCCTGACTTTC.

This chain joins TRBV28 and TRBJ2-5; 9 bases fit TRBD2. Gene TRBJ2-7 matches the end of the DNA better, so the J call may be wrong. CDR1 and CDR2 (germline): MDHEN, SYDVKM. The CDR3 consists of 14 residues. The CDR3 DNA reads as TGTGCCAGCACGGTTAGCGGGGGCTTCTACGAGCAGTACTTC. It is translated as CASTVSGGFYEQYF.

The chain employs TRBV25-1 and TRBJ2-5; no definite D call. Germline loops: CDR1 MGHDK, CDR2 SYGVNS. Trimming removed 4 bases at V and 5 bases at J, with 14 bases between. This CDR3 comprises 14 residues. CDR3 loop: CASSAPLTQETQYF. The DNA of the CDR3 is TGTGCCAGCAGTGCCCCTCTGACTCAGGAGACCCAGTACTTC.

This clone was recorded only once. For the CDR3, the DNA is TGTGCCAGCAGCGCGACCGGGACACACTATGGCTACACCTTC. It encodes CASSATGTHYGYTF. The chain employs TRBV9 and TRBJ1-2; the D gene is possibly TRBD1 (6 bases). V was cut by 3 bases and J by 3 bases, with 12 bases left in between. Germline CDR1 is SGDLS and CDR2 is YYNGEE. The CDR3 spans 14 residues. Full variable domain (remainder filled in from reference TRBV9 and TRBJ1-2): DSGVTQTPKHLITATGQRVTLRCSPRSGDLSVYWYQQSLDQGLQFLIQYYNGEERAKGNILERFSAQQFPDLHSELNLSSLELGDSALYFCASSATGTHYGYTFGSGTRLTVV.

CDR3 bases: TGTGCCAGCAGCTTCCAAGGGGACCTATATGGCTACACCTTC. Translating it yields CASSFQGDLYGYTF. The J gene is TRBJ1-2, the V gene TRBV7-9; TRBD1 is a possible D gene (5 bases). V was cut by 3 bases and J by 5 bases, with 13 bases left in between. CDR3 size: 14 residues. Looked up from germline, CDR1 is SEHNR and CDR2 is FQNEAQ (reference sequence).

The chain combines TRBV30 with TRBJ2-1; 9 bases line up with TRBD2. CDR1 GTSNPN and CDR2 SVGIG come from the germline V gene (reference sequence). V lost 4 bases, J lost 3 bases, and 7 bases stayed unmatched. The CDR3 totals 15 residues. In DNA, the CDR3 is TGTGCCTGGACCACTAGCGGGTCCTTCTACAATGAGCAGTTCTTC. This codes for CAWTTSGSFYNEQFF.

This clone was recorded once. The chain is built from TRBV6-5 and TRBJ2-7; 7 bases line up with TRBD2. This CDR3 has 13 residues. CDR1 MNHEY and CDR2 SVGAGI come from the germline V gene. Trimming at V came to 7 bases and at J to 3 bases, leaving 6 bases not matched to a gene. CDR3 protein: CASMLAVYYEQYF. The CDR3 DNA is TGTGCCAGCATGCTAGCGGTGTACTACGAGCAGTACTTC.

This rearrangement joins TRBV10-2 to TRBJ2-7; 7 nucleotides agree with TRBD1. CDR1 WSHSY and CDR2 SAAADI come from the germline V gene. CDR3 length: 12 residues. J gave up 7 bases and V 6 bases, and 6 bases lay outside the gene matches. The CDR3, as DNA: TGCGCCAGCAGCCGGACAGGTGTGGAGCAGTACTTC. Protein product: CASSRTGVEQYF.

This rearrangement joins TRBV4-2 to TRBJ1-2; the D gene is possibly TRBD1 (5 bases). This CDR3 has 16 amino acids. The V gene lost 2 bases and the J gene lost 0 bases, with 13 bases spanning the gap. Germline CDR1 reads LGHNA; CDR2 reads YNFKEQ. The CDR3 protein is CASSQIGQGTNYGYTF. CDR3 in DNA: TGTGCCAGCAGCCAAATTGGGCAGGGTACTAACTATGGCTACACCTTC.

This chain links TRBV4-2 with TRBJ2-1, with D uncertain. The CDR3 consists of 13 residues. From germline, CDR1 is LGHNA and CDR2 YNFKEQ. Trimming pared 0 bases from V and 2 bases from J, leaving 2 bases between. The CDR3 here is CASSQDTYNEQFF. The DNA of the CDR3 is TGTGCCAGCAGCCAAGACACCTACAATGAGCAGTTCTTC.

The chain is built from TRBV6-1 and TRBJ1-4, with 10 bases aligning to TRBD1. V lost 1 base and J lost 7; bases outside the gene matches: 0. This CDR3 is built from 14 residues. The germline V gene has CDR1 MNHNS and CDR2 SASEGT. CDR3 sequence: CASSEGQGAEKLFF. The CDR3 bases are TGTGCCAGCAGTGAAGGACAGGGGGCTGAAAAACTGTTTTTT.

The chain recombines TRBV4-1 with TRBJ1-2; D ambiguous. Germline V CDR1 and CDR2: MGHRA, YSYEKL. The CDR3 sequence is 13 residues long. The V gene lost 0 bases and the J gene lost 3 bases, with 5 bases spanning the gap. The CDR3, as DNA: TGCGCCAGCAGCCAAGACTACGACTATGGCTACACCTTC. Amino acid sequence: CASSQDYDYGYTF.

This chain joins TRBV30 and TRBJ2-7, with a weak D call TRBD1 (5 bases). Per germline, CDR1 GTSNPN and CDR2 SVGIG (reference sequence). This CDR3 has 13 amino acids. With 0 bases removed from V and 4 bases from J, the gap between germline ends came to 10 bases. CDR3 sequence reads: CAWSVAGPYEQYF. CDR3 nucleotide sequence: TGTGCCTGGAGTGTGGCAGGGCCGTACGAGCAGTACTTC.

The V gene is TRBV7-2, the J gene TRBJ2-5, with 8 positions matching TRBD2. Germline CDR1 and CDR2: SGHTA and FQGNSA. There are 14 residues in the CDR3. Trimming removed 2 bases from V and 7 bases from J; junction bases left unmatched: 6. CDR3 nucleotide sequence: TGTGCCAGCAGCTTAAGCGGGGGAGACCGGACCCAGTACTTC. Its protein is CASSLSGGDRTQYF.

The chain couples TRBV6-1 to TRBJ2-2; TRBD2 agrees at 8 bases. The CDR3 is 15 amino acids. Germline V gene data show CDR1 as MNHNS and CDR2 as SASEGT. After removal of 7 bases from V and 2 bases from J, the junction contained 6 bases not matched to a gene. DNA of the CDR3: TGTGCCAGCAATCGCGCGGGGGGAAACACCGGGGAGCTGTTTTTT. It translates to CASNRAGGNTGELFF.

V and J are TRBV7-6 and TRBJ2-3; 15 bases fit TRBD2. The CDR3 has 18 residues. V lost 5 bases to trimming and J lost 0 bases; unmatched junction nucleotides: 6. The germline CDR1 and CDR2 sequences are SGHVS and FNYEAQ. This CDR3 is CASSPLGTSGGSTDTQYF. The CDR3 bases are TGTGCCAGCAGCCCTCTTGGGACTAGCGGGGGGAGCACAGATACGCAGTATTTT.

The chain is built from TRBV7-8 and TRBJ1-6, with D possibly matching TRBD1 (5 bases). This CDR3 has 17 amino acids. Germline V gene data show CDR1 as SGHVS and CDR2 as FQNEAQ. V was pared by 2 bases and J by 7 bases, with 18 bases between. In DNA form, the CDR3 reads TGTGCCAGCAGCTTAATGGGGCTGGGGACGAGGAATTCACCCCTCCACTTT. Its protein is CASSLMGLGTRNSPLHF.

This clone was seen a single time. This chain joins TRBV20-1 and TRBJ1-4; D is possibly TRBD1 (6 bases). Germline V gene sequence: CDR1 DFQATT, CDR2 SNEGSKA (reference sequence). CDR3 length: 11 amino acids. The CDR3 sequence: CTGRGLEKLFF. The CDR3, as DNA: TGCACCGGCAGGGGATTGGAAAAACTGTTTTTT.

The chain couples TRBV6-1 to TRBJ1-1; no firm D call. The CDR3 runs to 13 residues. Germline CDR1 reads MNHNS; CDR2 reads SASEGT. The V end lost 6 bases, the J end lost 1 base, and 9 bases lay between the germline ends. The CDR3 region has the DNA TGTGCCAGCAGCCTCACAGCGAACACTGAAGCTTTCTTT. It encodes CASSLTANTEAFF.

V usage is TRBV5-1 and J usage is TRBJ2-6; D possibly matches TRBD1 or TRBD2 (5 bases each). The germline V and J ends were trimmed by 3 bases and 0 bases, with 13 bases remaining between them. Looked up from germline, CDR1 is SGHRS and CDR2 is YFSETQ. The CDR3 spans 17 residues. The DNA of the CDR3 is TGCGCCAGCAGCTCGGGACCTACCAGCTCTGGGGCCAACGTCCTGACTTTC. The encoded protein is CASSSGPTSSGANVLTF. The variable domain in full, with the rest retrieved from reference TRBV5-1 and TRBJ2-6, is KAGVTQTPRYLIKTRGQQVTLSCSPISGHRSVSWYQQTPGQGLQFLFEYFSETQRNKGNFPGRFSGRQFSNSRSEMNVSTLELGDSALYLCASSSGPTSSGANVLTFGAGSRLTVL.

The gene calls are TRBV18 and TRBJ1-4; the match to TRBD1 covers 7 bases. There are 16 residues in the CDR3. Germline-derived CDR1 and CDR2 are KGHSH and LQKENI. Trimming cost V 5 bases and J 4 bases; bases outside gene matches: 10. Written as DNA, the CDR3 is TGTGCCAGCTCATCCAATCCGGGACAGAATAATGAAAAACTGTTTTTT. Translated, it gives CASSSNPGQNNEKLFF.

The chain uses TRBV27 and TRBJ1-2, with 8 bases lining up with TRBD1. The germline V gene has CDR1 MNHEY and CDR2 SMNVEV (reference sequence). This CDR3 spans 14 amino acids. With V trimmed by 6 bases and J by 4 bases, 7 bases remained unmatched. The CDR3 nucleotides read TGTGCCAGCAGAACAGGGGGGCGGGGCTATGGCTACACCTTC. This encodes CASRTGGRGYGYTF.

This chain connects TRBV27 to TRBJ2-7, with D possibly being TRBD2 (6 bases). V lost 1 base and J lost 4, with 14 bases in between. This CDR3 contains 15 residues. CDR1 and CDR2 from the germline V gene are MNHEY and SMNVEV (reference sequence). The CDR3 DNA reads as TGTGCCAGCAGTTTATTTCCGGGGGTTGGGTACGAGCAGTACTTC. Translating gives CASSLFPGVGYEQYF.